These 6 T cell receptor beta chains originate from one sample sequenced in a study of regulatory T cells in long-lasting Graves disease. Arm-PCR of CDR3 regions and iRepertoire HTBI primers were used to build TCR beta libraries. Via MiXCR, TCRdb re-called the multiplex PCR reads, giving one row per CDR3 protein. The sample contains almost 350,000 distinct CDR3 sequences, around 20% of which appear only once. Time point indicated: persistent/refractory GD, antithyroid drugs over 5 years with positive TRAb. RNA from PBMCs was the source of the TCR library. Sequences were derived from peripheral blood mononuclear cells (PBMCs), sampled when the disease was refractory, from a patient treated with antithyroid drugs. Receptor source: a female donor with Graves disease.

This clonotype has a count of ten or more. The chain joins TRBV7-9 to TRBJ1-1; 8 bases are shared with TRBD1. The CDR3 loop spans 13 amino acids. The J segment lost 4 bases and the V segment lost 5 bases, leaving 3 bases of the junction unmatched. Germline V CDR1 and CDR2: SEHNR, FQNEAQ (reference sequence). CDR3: CASSRTGGTEAFF. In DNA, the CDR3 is TGTGCCAGCAGCCGTACAGGGGGCACTGAAGCTTTCTTT.

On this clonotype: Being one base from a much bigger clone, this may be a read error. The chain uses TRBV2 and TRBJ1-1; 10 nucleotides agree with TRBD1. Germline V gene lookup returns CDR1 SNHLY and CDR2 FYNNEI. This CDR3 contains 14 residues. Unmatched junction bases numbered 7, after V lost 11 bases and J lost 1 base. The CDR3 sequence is CASLRDRGNTEAFF. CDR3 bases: TGTGCCTCCCTCCGGGACAGGGGGAACACTGAAGCTTTCTTT. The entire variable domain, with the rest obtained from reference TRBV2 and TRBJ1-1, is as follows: EPEVTQTPSHQVTQMGQEVILRCVPISNHLYFYWYRQILGQKVEFLVSFYNNEISEKSEIFDDQFSVERPDGSNFTLKIRSTKLEDSAMYFCASLRDRGNTEAFFGQGTRLTVV.

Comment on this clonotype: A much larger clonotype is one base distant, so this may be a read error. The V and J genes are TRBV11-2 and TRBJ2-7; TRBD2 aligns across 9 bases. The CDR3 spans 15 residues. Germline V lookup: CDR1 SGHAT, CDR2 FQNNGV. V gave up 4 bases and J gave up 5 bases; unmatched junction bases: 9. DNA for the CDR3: TGTGCCAGCAGCTACGTCTGGGGCGGGGGGGACGAGCAGTACTTC. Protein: CASSYVWGGGDEQYF.

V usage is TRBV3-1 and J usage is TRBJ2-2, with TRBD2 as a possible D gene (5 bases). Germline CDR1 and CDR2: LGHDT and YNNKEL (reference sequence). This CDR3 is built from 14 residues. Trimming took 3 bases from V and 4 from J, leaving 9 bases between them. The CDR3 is CASSQITSTGELFF. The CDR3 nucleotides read TGTGCCAGCAGCCAGATTACTAGCACCGGGGAGCTGTTTTTT. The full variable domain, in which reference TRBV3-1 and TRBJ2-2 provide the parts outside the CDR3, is DTAVSQTPKYLVTQMGNDKSIKCEQNLGHDTMYWYKQDSKKFLKIMFSYNNKELIINETVPNRFSPKSPDKAHLNLHINSLELGDSAVYFCASSQITSTGELFFGEGSRLTVL.

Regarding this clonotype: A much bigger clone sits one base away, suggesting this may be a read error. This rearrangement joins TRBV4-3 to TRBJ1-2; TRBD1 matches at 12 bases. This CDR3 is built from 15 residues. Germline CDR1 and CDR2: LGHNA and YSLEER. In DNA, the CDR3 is TGCGCCAGCAGCCACGGGACAGGGGGCCGAGATGGCCACACCTTC. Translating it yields CASSHGTGGRDGHTF.

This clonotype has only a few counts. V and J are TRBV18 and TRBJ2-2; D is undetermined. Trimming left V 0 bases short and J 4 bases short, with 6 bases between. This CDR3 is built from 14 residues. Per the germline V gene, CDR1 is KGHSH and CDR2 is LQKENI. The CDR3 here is CASSPPFGTGELFF. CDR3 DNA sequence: TGTGCCAGCTCACCACCATTCGGCACCGGGGAGCTGTTTTTT.